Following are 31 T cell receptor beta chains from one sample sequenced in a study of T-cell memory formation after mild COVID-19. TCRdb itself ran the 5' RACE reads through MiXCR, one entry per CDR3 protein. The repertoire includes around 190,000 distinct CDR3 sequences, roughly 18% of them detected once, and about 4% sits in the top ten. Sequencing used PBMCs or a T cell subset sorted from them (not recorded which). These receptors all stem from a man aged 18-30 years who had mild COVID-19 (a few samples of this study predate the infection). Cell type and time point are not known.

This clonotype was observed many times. For the CDR3, the DNA is TGCGCCAGCAGCGACCGGACAGGCAATACGCAGTATTTT. Translating it yields CASSDRTGNTQYF. V and J are TRBV5-1 and TRBJ2-3, with 7 bases fitting TRBD1. CDR3 length: 13 amino acids. The junction had 6 bases not matched to a gene; V was cut back by 4 bases and J by 7 bases. Per germline, CDR1 SGHRS and CDR2 YFSETQ.

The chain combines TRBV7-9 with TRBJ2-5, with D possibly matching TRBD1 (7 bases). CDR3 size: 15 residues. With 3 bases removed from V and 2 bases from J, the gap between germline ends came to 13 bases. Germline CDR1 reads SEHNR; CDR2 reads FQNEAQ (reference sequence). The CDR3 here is CASSFRGVLQETQYF. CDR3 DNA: TGTGCCAGCAGCTTCAGGGGGGTACTTCAAGAGACCCAGTACTTC.

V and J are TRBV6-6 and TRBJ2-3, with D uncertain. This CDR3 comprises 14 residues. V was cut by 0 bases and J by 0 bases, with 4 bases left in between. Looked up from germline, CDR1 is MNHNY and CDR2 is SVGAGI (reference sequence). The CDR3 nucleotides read TGTGCCAGCAGTTACTCTTCTAGCACAGATACGCAGTATTTT. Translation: CASSYSSSTDTQYF.

The CDR3 here is CASSLTGYNSPLHF. The CDR3 DNA reads as TGTGCCAGCAGCCTTACAGGCTATAATTCACCCCTCCACTTT. V usage is TRBV7-3 and J usage is TRBJ1-6; D is perhaps TRBD1 (5 bases). The CDR3 totals 14 residues. The germline V gene encodes CDR1 SGHTA and CDR2 FQGTGA. Trimming took off 5 bases at V and 3 bases at J, with 8 bases between the two ends.

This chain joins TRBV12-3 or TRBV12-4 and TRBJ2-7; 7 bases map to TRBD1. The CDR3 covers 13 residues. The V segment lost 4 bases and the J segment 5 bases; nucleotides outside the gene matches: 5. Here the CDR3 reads CASSSDRVHEQYF. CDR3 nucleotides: TGTGCCAGCAGTTCCGACAGGGTCCACGAGCAGTACTTC.

CDR3 loop: CSARDHNYGYTF. CDR3 bases: TGCAGTGCTAGAGATCACAACTATGGCTACACCTTC. This chain connects TRBV20-1 to TRBJ1-2; D gene ambiguous. Germline-derived CDR1 and CDR2 are DFQATT and SNEGSKA (reference sequence). The ends were cut back, 0 bases at V and 2 bases at J, with 4 bases in the middle. The CDR3 sequence is 12 residues long.

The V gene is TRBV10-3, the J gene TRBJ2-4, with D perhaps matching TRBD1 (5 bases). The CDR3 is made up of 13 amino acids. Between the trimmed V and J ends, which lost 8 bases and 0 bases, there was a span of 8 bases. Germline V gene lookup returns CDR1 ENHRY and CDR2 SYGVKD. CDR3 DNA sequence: TGTGCCATCGCAGGGATAGCCAAAAACATTCAGTACTTC. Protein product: CAIAGIAKNIQYF.

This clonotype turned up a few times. CDR3 bases: TGCAGTGCTAGACCGGGCTACAATCAGCCCCAGCATTTT. Amino acids: CSARPGYNQPQHF. The rearrangement joins TRBV20-1 to TRBJ1-5; D gene uncertain. CDR1 DFQATT and CDR2 SNEGSKA come from the germline V gene (reference sequence). The CDR3 length is 13 residues. Trimming removed 2 bases at V and 3 bases at J, with 8 bases between.

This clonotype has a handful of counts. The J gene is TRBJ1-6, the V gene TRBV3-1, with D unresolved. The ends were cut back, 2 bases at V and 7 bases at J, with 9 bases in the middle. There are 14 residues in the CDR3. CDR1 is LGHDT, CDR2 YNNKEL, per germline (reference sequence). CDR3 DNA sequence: TGTGCCAGCAGCCAATCGACTGGCAATTCACCCCTCCACTTT. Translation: CASSQSTGNSPLHF.

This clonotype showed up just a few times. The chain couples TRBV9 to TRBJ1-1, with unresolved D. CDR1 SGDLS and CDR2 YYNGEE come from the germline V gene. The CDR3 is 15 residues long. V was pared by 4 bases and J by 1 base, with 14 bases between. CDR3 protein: CASSPEGSTNTEAFF. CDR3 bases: TGTGCCAGCAGCCCCGAAGGGTCCACGAACACTGAAGCTTTCTTT. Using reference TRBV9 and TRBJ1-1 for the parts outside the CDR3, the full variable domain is DSGVTQTPKHLITATGQRVTLRCSPRSGDLSVYWYQQSLDQGLQFLIQYYNGEERAKGNILERFSAQQFPDLHSELNLSSLELGDSALYFCASSPEGSTNTEAFFGQGTRLTVV.

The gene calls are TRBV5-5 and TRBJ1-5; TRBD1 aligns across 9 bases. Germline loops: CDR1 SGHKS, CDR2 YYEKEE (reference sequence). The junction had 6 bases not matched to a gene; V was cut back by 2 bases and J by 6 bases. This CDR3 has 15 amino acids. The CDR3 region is CASSFTGGEGQPQHF. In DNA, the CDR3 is TGTGCCAGCAGCTTTACAGGGGGCGAGGGTCAGCCCCAGCATTTT.

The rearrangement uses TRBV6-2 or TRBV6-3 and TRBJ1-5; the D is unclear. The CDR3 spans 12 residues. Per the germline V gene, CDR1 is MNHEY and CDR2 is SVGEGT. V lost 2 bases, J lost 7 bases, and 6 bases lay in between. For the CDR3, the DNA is TGTGCCAGCAGTTACAGGAGACAGCCCCAGCATTTT. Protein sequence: CASSYRRQPQHF.

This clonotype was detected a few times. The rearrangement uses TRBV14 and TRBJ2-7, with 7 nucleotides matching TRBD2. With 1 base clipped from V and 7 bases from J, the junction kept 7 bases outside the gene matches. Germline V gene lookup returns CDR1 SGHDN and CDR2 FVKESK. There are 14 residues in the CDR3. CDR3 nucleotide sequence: TGTGCCAGCAGCCAAGTGCTGGGAGCGGGGGAGCAGTACTTC. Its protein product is CASSQVLGAGEQYF.

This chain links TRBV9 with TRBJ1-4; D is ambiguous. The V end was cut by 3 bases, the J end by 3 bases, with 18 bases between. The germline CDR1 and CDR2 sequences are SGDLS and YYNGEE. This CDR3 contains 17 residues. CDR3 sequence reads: CASSGGKGEQANEKLFF. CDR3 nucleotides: TGTGCCAGCAGCGGCGGTAAGGGAGAGCAGGCTAATGAAAAACTGTTTTTT.

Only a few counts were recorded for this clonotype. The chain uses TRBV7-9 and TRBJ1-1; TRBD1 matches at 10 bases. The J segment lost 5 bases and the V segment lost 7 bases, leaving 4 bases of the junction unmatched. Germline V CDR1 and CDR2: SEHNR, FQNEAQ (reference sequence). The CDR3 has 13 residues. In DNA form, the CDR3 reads TGTGCCAGCATGCGACAGGGGGCAACTGAAGCTTTCTTT. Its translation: CASMRQGATEAFF.

The CDR3 reads CASSSGDKNIQYF. CDR3 nucleotides: TGTGCCAGCAGCTCCGGTGACAAAAACATTCAGTACTTC. This rearrangement joins TRBV11-2 to TRBJ2-4; D gene ambiguous. The germline V and J ends were trimmed by 4 bases and 3 bases, with 7 bases remaining between them. The CDR3 length is 13 residues. Germline assignment: CDR1 SGHAT and CDR2 FQNNGV. The whole variable domain, remainder taken from reference TRBV11-2 and TRBJ2-4, is EAGVAQSPRYKIIEKRQSVAFWCNPISGHATLYWYQQILGQGPKLLIQFQNNGVVDDSQLPKDRFSAERLKGVDSTLKIQPAKLEDSAVYLCASSSGDKNIQYFGAGTRLSVL.

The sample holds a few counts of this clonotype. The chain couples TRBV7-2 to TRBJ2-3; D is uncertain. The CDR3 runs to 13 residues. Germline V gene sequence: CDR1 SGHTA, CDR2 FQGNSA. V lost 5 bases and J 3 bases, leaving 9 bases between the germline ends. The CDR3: CASSLYWTDTQYF. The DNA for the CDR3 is TGTGCCAGCAGCCTCTACTGGACAGATACGCAGTATTTT.

The CDR3 here is CASSLGGGAKDTQYF. CDR3 DNA sequence: TGTGCCAGCAGCTTGGGAGGGGGGGCTAAAGATACGCAGTATTTT. This chain connects TRBV5-4 to TRBJ2-3; D possibly corresponds to TRBD2 (7 bases). The germline gives CDR1 SGHNT, CDR2 YYREEE (reference sequence). V lost 0 bases, J lost 5 bases, and 13 bases lay in between. CDR3 length: 15 residues.

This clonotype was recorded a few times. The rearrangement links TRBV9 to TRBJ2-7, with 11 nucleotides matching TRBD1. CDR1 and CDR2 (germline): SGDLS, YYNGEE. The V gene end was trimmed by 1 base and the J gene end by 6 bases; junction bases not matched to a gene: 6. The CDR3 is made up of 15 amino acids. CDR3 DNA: TGTGCCAGCAGCGTACTCCCGGGACAGGGGGTCGAGCAGTACTTC. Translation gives CASSVLPGQGVEQYF.

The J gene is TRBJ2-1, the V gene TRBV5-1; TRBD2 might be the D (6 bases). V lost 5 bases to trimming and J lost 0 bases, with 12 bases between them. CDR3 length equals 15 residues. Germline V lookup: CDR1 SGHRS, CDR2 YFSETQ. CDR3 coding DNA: TGCGCCAGCAGTTCGGGGGTGAGCTCCTACAATGAGCAGTTCTTC. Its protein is CASSSGVSSYNEQFF. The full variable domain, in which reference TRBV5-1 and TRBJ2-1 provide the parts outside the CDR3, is KAGVTQTPRYLIKTRGQQVTLSCSPISGHRSVSWYQQTPGQGLQFLFEYFSETQRNKGNFPGRFSGRQFSNSRSEMNVSTLELGDSALYLCASSSGVSSYNEQFFGPGTRLTVL.

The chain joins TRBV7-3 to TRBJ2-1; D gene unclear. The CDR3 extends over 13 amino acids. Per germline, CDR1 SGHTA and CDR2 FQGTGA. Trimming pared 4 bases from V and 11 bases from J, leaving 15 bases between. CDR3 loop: CASSSTSLGQQFF. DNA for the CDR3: TGTGCCAGCAGCTCCACCAGCTTGGGCCAGCAGTTCTTC.

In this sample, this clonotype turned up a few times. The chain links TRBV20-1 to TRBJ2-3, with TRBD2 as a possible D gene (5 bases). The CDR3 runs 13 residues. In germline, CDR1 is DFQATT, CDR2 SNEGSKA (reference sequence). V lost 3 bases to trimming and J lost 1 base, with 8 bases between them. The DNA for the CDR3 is TGCAGTGCTAGTACCGGGGGCACAGATACGCAGTATTTT. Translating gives CSASTGGTDTQYF.

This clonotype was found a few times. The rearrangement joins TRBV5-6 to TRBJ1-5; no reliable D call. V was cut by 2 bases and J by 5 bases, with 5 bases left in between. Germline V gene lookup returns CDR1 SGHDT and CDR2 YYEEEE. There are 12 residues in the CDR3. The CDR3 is CASSFRDQPQHF. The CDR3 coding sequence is TGTGCCAGCAGCTTTCGAGATCAGCCCCAGCATTTT.

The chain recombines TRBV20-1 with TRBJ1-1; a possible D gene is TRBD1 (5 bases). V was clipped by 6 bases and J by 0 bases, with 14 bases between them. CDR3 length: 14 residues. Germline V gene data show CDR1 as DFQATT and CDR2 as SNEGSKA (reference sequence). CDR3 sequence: CSAPRGTMNTEAFF. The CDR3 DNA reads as TGCAGTGCACCGCGAGGGACCATGAACACTGAAGCTTTCTTT.

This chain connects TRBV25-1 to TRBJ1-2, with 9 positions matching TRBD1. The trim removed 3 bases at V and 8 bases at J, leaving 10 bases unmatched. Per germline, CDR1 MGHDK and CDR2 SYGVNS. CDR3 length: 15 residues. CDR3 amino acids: CASSDRVQGAKGYTF. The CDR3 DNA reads TGTGCCAGCAGTGATCGCGTACAGGGGGCAAAGGGCTACACCTTC.

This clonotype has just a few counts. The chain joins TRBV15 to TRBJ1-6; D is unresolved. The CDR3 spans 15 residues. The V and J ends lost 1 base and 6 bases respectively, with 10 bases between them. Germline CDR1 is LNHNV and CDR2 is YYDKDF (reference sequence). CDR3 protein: CATSRGGPGNSPLHF. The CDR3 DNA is TGTGCCACCAGCAGAGGCGGGCCCGGTAATTCACCCCTCCACTTT.

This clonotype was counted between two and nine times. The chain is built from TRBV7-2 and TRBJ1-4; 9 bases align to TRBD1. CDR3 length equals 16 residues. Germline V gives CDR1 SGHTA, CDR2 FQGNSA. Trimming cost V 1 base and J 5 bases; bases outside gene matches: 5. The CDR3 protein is CASSLVWGTGNEKLFF. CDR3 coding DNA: TGTGCCAGCAGCTTAGTTTGGGGGACAGGGAATGAAAAACTGTTTTTT.

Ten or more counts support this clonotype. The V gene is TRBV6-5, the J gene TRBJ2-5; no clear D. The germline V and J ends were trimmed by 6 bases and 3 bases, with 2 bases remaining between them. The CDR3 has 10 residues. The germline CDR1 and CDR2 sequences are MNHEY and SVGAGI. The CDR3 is CASREETQYF. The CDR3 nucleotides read TGTGCCAGCAGGGAAGAGACCCAGTACTTC.

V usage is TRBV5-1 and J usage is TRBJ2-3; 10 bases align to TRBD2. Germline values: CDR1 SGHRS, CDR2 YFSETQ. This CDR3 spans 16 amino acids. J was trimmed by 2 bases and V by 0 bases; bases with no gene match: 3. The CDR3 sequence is CASSLASGGLTDTQYF. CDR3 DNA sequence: TGCGCCAGCAGCTTGGCTAGCGGGGGCCTCACAGATACGCAGTATTTT.

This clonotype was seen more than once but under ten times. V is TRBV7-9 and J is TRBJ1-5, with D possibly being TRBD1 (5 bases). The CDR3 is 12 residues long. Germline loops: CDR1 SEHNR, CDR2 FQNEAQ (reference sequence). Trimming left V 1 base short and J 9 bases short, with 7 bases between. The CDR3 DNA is TGTGCCAGCAGCTTAGAGAGGGGGCCCCAGCATTTT. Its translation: CASSLERGPQHF.

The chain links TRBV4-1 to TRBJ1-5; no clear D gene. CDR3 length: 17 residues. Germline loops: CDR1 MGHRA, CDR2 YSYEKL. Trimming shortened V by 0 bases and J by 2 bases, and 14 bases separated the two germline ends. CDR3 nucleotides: TGCGCCAGCAGCCAAGACCTGCCCGTTTTCGGCAATCAGCCCCAGCATTTT. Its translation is CASSQDLPVFGNQPQHF.